The subject of this entry is one TCR beta chain. Its antigen is currently not known. The input lacks base qualities; no much larger clone sits a single base away. As encoded in the germline V gene, CDR1 is SGHTA while CDR2 is FQGTGA. The CDR3 runs 15 amino acids, cysteine and phenylalanine included. Only the CDR3 part of the read is kept: 45 bases, read in frame from the first base. V is reduced by 4 bases and J by 9 bases, leaving a spacing of 16 bases between them. The trial excluded patients who had a history of autoimmune disease or who were on systemic immunosuppression. Peripheral blood for TCR sequencing was drawn from every dose cohort at baseline, at cycle 4 day 1 and at cycle 7 day 1. The samples were drawn from a first-in-human, open-label, multicenter phase I dose-escalation trial of ivuxolimab. The trial enrolled adults with locally advanced or metastatic head and neck squamous cell, hepatocellular, melanoma or renal cell carcinoma. Before TCR sequencing, CD4+ T cells and CD8+ T cells were sorted from peripheral blood as separate populations.

To sequence the TCRbeta CDR3 region, genomic DNA was isolated from the sorted cells. The immunoSEQ Assay was used for sequencing of TCRbeta CDR3 regions. This is the immuneACCESS table as TCRdb keeps it, with only in-frame sequences that have V and J called. A part of the clones is gone; compared with another copy, unresolved V genes explain less than half, and the rest is unexplained. This sample gives some 81,000 clones in total; around 85% of them show up just once. The ten top clones hold just under 2% of the sample. The record originates from a study of OX40 agonist ivuxolimab in advanced cancers. With respect to the entire study: Ivuxolimab, which targeted the costimulatory receptor OX40 (CD134), was an agonistic, fully human IgG2 monoclonal antibody. Of the 50 to 55 dose-escalation patients, hepatocellular carcinoma was present in about 20, melanoma in some 15, renal cell carcinoma in 9 and head and neck cancer in 9. The point of sequencing TCRbeta in the periphery was to test whether ivuxolimab changed TCR sequence diversity and drove clonal T-cell expansion. In the dose-escalation cohort, 82.7% of patients were male, and the mean age was approximately 64 years, with a range of about 20 to 90. Intravenous ivuxolimab was administered to patients every 2 weeks at six dose levels: 0.01, 0.1, 0.3, 1.5, 3 and 10 mg/kg. Patients were allowed to have had prior anti-PD-1, anti-PD-L1 or anti-CTLA-4 therapy, and around 40% of the dose-escalation patients had previously received checkpoint inhibitors. Three dose-escalation patients achieved partial responses, one with hepatocellular carcinoma and two with cutaneous melanoma. The paper covers the monotherapy dose-escalation part of the phase I ivuxolimab trial, which included N ≈ 50 patients. The paper's findings and limits, for the study overall: The antigen specificity of the clonally expanded peripheral T cells was not determined. After ivuxolimab, expanded clones were on average more numerous among CD8+ T cells than among CD4+ T cells. At doses from 0.1 to 3.0 mg/kg, clonal expansion was seen in both CD4+ and CD8+ blood T cells between baseline and week 6. In partial responders in the 0.1-3.0 mg/kg groups, normalized peripheral clonal expansion was found to be among the lowest, especially among CD8+ T cells. Low levels of normalized T-cell clonal expansion were also seen in some patients who did not respond.

The rearrangement joined TRBV7-3 to TRBJ1-6; the D gene is perhaps TRBD1, on 5 matching bases. Here the sequenced sample was CD4+ or CD8+ T cells sorted from blood, taken in a trial of the OX40 agonist ivuxolimab. The TCR originated in an adult with an advanced solid tumor such as melanoma, head and neck, liver or kidney cancer. The CDR3 amino acid sequence is: CASSSEPGRTSPLHF. The nucleotide sequence is given as TGTGCCAGCAGCTCGGAACCGGGACGAACTTCACCCCTCCACTTT.